This TCR beta chain came from a study of blood T cell repertoires in COVID-19. Study-level background: T cells, B-cell-depleted T cells, or PBMCs supplied cDNA or gDNA.

Germline V gene sequence: CDR1 SGHKS, CDR2 YYEKEE (reference sequence). This CDR3 has 15 residues. The V and J ends lost 4 bases and 3 bases, in that order; junction bases with no gene match: 7. The participants were between roughly 18 and 89 years old and came from roughly 24 US areas. In the original processing: Using reference gene primer amplification, nucleated cell counts were estimated. Some clones are missing from TCRdb's copy, which holds only in-frame ones; the method was immunoSEQ multiplex PCR. The V and J calls and clone size come from that table; D and trimming were worked out from the DNA. The repertoire consists of hundreds of thousands of clones, with around 85% occurring once and the leading ten covering roughly 3.5%.

The V and J genes are TRBV5-5 and TRBJ1-1; 9 nucleotides align to TRBD1. Sequenced material: PBMCs or T cells enriched from blood (not recorded which). The sequence was collected from a woman aged 40 to 50 with acute COVID-19. The DNA for the CDR3 is TGTGCCAGCAGCCCGTGGACAGGGGTCTACACTGAAGCTTTCTTT. Its translation is CASSPWTGVYTEAFF.